These 14 T cell receptor beta chains were all obtained from the same sample, sequenced in a study of cytomegalovirus exposure and HLA in healthy donors. Both 60 Vbeta primers and 13 Jbeta primers went into the PCR. TCRdb's copy holds only in-frame clones and misses some; the assay was immunoSEQ multiplex PCR. The sample comprises fewer than 250,000 clones, 65% to 85% of which are singletons, and over 1.5% rests with the top ten. Sequencing input: PBMCs. These receptors originate from a woman under 30 in good health and CMV-seronegative.

The rearrangement links TRBV28 to TRBJ1-2, with D possibly matching TRBD1 (6 bases). This CDR3 contains 16 residues. The V end was cut by 7 bases, the J end by 6 bases, with 24 bases between. CDR1 and CDR2 (germline): MDHEN, SYDVKM. CDR3 loop: CASTGFGTREQDGYTF. In DNA, the CDR3 is TGTGCCAGCACGGGGTTTGGGACAAGGGAGCAAGATGGCTACACCTTC.

The chain is built from TRBV30 and TRBJ2-2; 9 bases line up with TRBD2. The CDR3 is 17 amino acids. The germline V gene has CDR1 GTSNPN and CDR2 SVGIG (reference sequence). V dropped 0 bases and J dropped 7; count of bases not matched to a gene: 12. The CDR3 reads CAWSVDLAGAAGGELFF. As DNA, the CDR3 is TGTGCCTGGAGTGTGGACTTAGCGGGAGCGGCCGGCGGGGAGCTGTTTTTT.

This chain joins TRBV5-1 and TRBJ2-5, with 9 bases matching TRBD1. There are 14 residues in the CDR3. V lost 2 bases to trimming and J lost 5 bases; unmatched junction nucleotides: 4. Germline assignment: CDR1 SGHRS and CDR2 YFSETQ. In DNA, the CDR3 is TGCGCCAGCAGCTTACCGGACAGGGGTGAGACCCAGTACTTC. Amino acids: CASSLPDRGETQYF.

The gene calls are TRBV28 and TRBJ1-5; the D is unclear. The CDR3 contains 16 residues. V lost 3 bases, J lost 4 bases, and 16 bases lay in between. Germline V gives CDR1 MDHEN, CDR2 SYDVKM. CDR3 region: CASSFSISRVNQPQHF. The CDR3 nucleotides are TGTGCCAGCAGTTTCTCCATCTCCCGGGTTAATCAGCCCCAGCATTTT.

This clone has only a few counts. The chain is built from TRBV19 and TRBJ2-1; D might be TRBD1 (6 bases). The V gene's germline CDR1 is LNHDA and CDR2 SQIVND (reference sequence). V shed 7 bases and J shed 9 bases, with 22 bases lying between them. The CDR3 is made up of 15 amino acids. Here the CDR3 reads CASKGTRSLGGEQFF. The CDR3 DNA sequence: TGTGCCAGTAAAGGGACAAGATCTTTAGGGGGTGAGCAGTTCTTC.

V is TRBV2 and J is TRBJ2-7; the D gene is possibly TRBD2 (5 bases). This CDR3 comprises 14 residues. Germline-derived CDR1 and CDR2 are SNHLY and FYNNEI. V was shortened by 7 bases and J by 3 bases, with 16 bases between the two germline ends. DNA of the CDR3: TGTGCCAGCACCCCTCCCCGGGAAGGCTACGAGCAGTACTTC. This encodes CASTPPREGYEQYF.

The chain has TRBV4-1 and TRBJ2-7; perhaps TRBD2 as D (6 bases). Germline V gene lookup returns CDR1 MGHRA and CDR2 YSYEKL. This CDR3 region has 14 residues. Trimming took off 3 bases at V and 6 bases at J, with 15 bases between the two ends. CDR3 residues: CASSQWGRRPEQYF. For the CDR3, the DNA is TGCGCCAGCAGCCAGTGGGGGAGGAGGCCCGAGCAGTACTTC.

The V gene is TRBV6-1, the J gene TRBJ1-5; TRBD1 matches at 7 bases. The V gene end was trimmed by 7 bases and the J gene end by 7 bases; junction bases not matched to a gene: 10. The CDR3 loop spans 14 amino acids. Germline loops: CDR1 MNHNS, CDR2 SASEGT. This CDR3 reads CASTENRGGQPQHF. The CDR3 nucleotides read TGTGCCAGCACCGAAAACAGGGGCGGGCAGCCCCAGCATTTT.

Of note for this clone: The junction differs from germline at one of its ends, possibly a read error. Other DNA sequences from this sample encode an identical CDR3 as well. The chain uses TRBV5-1 and TRBJ2-7, with 9 bases identical to TRBD1. The CDR3 is 15 amino acids. Germline values: CDR1 SGHRS, CDR2 YFSETQ. The CDR3 is CASSPGQGTSYEQYF. The CDR3 coding sequence is TGTGCCAGCAGTCCAGGACAGGGGACCTCCTACGAGCAGTACTTC.

V is TRBV7-6 and J is TRBJ1-1, with D possibly being TRBD1 (5 bases). Between the trimmed V and J ends, which lost 7 bases and 1 base, there was a span of 10 bases. CDR1 is SGHVS and CDR2 is FNYEAQ in the germline V gene. This CDR3 is 13 amino acids long. CDR3: CASTAQANTEAFF. The CDR3 DNA reads TGTGCCAGCACCGCACAGGCGAACACTGAAGCTTTCTTT.

The V gene is TRBV21-1, the J gene TRBJ2-1; the table's D gene call, TRBD2, was not cross checked with the DNA. TRBV21-1 is a listed pseudogene. This CDR3 is 15 amino acids long. The CDR3 DNA reads TGTGCCAGCAGCAACGAAGCGGGAGGGCCGTATGAGCAGTTCTTC. Its protein is CASSNEAGGPYEQFF.

The rearrangement joins TRBV28 to TRBJ2-4; 8 nucleotides agree with TRBD2. The CDR3 has 14 residues. Germline trimming cut 6 bases from V and 6 bases from J; bases unmatched to any gene: 7. CDR1 and CDR2 (germline): MDHEN, SYDVKM. The CDR3 loop reads CASRPAGVPNIQYF. DNA of the CDR3: TGTGCCAGCAGACCAGCGGGAGTCCCAAACATTCAGTACTTC.

V is TRBV10-2 and J is TRBJ2-1, with TRBD2 identical over 9 bases. Germline V gives CDR1 WSHSY, CDR2 SAAADI. With 3 bases clipped from V and 8 bases from J, the junction kept 14 bases outside the gene matches. This CDR3 region has 17 residues. The DNA for the CDR3 is TGCGCCAGCAGTGACCCCCCGGGTAGCGGGAGATCAGATGAGCAGTTCTTC. Translation: CASSDPPGSGRSDEQFF.

This chain uses TRBV7-9 with TRBJ2-7; 7 positions match TRBD1. V dropped 5 bases and J dropped 4; count of bases not matched to a gene: 8. There are 14 residues in the CDR3. In germline, CDR1 is SEHNR, CDR2 FQNEAQ (reference sequence). The CDR3 spells CASSHRTRGYEQYF. CDR3 nucleotides: TGTGCCAGCAGCCACCGTACCAGGGGGTACGAGCAGTACTTC.